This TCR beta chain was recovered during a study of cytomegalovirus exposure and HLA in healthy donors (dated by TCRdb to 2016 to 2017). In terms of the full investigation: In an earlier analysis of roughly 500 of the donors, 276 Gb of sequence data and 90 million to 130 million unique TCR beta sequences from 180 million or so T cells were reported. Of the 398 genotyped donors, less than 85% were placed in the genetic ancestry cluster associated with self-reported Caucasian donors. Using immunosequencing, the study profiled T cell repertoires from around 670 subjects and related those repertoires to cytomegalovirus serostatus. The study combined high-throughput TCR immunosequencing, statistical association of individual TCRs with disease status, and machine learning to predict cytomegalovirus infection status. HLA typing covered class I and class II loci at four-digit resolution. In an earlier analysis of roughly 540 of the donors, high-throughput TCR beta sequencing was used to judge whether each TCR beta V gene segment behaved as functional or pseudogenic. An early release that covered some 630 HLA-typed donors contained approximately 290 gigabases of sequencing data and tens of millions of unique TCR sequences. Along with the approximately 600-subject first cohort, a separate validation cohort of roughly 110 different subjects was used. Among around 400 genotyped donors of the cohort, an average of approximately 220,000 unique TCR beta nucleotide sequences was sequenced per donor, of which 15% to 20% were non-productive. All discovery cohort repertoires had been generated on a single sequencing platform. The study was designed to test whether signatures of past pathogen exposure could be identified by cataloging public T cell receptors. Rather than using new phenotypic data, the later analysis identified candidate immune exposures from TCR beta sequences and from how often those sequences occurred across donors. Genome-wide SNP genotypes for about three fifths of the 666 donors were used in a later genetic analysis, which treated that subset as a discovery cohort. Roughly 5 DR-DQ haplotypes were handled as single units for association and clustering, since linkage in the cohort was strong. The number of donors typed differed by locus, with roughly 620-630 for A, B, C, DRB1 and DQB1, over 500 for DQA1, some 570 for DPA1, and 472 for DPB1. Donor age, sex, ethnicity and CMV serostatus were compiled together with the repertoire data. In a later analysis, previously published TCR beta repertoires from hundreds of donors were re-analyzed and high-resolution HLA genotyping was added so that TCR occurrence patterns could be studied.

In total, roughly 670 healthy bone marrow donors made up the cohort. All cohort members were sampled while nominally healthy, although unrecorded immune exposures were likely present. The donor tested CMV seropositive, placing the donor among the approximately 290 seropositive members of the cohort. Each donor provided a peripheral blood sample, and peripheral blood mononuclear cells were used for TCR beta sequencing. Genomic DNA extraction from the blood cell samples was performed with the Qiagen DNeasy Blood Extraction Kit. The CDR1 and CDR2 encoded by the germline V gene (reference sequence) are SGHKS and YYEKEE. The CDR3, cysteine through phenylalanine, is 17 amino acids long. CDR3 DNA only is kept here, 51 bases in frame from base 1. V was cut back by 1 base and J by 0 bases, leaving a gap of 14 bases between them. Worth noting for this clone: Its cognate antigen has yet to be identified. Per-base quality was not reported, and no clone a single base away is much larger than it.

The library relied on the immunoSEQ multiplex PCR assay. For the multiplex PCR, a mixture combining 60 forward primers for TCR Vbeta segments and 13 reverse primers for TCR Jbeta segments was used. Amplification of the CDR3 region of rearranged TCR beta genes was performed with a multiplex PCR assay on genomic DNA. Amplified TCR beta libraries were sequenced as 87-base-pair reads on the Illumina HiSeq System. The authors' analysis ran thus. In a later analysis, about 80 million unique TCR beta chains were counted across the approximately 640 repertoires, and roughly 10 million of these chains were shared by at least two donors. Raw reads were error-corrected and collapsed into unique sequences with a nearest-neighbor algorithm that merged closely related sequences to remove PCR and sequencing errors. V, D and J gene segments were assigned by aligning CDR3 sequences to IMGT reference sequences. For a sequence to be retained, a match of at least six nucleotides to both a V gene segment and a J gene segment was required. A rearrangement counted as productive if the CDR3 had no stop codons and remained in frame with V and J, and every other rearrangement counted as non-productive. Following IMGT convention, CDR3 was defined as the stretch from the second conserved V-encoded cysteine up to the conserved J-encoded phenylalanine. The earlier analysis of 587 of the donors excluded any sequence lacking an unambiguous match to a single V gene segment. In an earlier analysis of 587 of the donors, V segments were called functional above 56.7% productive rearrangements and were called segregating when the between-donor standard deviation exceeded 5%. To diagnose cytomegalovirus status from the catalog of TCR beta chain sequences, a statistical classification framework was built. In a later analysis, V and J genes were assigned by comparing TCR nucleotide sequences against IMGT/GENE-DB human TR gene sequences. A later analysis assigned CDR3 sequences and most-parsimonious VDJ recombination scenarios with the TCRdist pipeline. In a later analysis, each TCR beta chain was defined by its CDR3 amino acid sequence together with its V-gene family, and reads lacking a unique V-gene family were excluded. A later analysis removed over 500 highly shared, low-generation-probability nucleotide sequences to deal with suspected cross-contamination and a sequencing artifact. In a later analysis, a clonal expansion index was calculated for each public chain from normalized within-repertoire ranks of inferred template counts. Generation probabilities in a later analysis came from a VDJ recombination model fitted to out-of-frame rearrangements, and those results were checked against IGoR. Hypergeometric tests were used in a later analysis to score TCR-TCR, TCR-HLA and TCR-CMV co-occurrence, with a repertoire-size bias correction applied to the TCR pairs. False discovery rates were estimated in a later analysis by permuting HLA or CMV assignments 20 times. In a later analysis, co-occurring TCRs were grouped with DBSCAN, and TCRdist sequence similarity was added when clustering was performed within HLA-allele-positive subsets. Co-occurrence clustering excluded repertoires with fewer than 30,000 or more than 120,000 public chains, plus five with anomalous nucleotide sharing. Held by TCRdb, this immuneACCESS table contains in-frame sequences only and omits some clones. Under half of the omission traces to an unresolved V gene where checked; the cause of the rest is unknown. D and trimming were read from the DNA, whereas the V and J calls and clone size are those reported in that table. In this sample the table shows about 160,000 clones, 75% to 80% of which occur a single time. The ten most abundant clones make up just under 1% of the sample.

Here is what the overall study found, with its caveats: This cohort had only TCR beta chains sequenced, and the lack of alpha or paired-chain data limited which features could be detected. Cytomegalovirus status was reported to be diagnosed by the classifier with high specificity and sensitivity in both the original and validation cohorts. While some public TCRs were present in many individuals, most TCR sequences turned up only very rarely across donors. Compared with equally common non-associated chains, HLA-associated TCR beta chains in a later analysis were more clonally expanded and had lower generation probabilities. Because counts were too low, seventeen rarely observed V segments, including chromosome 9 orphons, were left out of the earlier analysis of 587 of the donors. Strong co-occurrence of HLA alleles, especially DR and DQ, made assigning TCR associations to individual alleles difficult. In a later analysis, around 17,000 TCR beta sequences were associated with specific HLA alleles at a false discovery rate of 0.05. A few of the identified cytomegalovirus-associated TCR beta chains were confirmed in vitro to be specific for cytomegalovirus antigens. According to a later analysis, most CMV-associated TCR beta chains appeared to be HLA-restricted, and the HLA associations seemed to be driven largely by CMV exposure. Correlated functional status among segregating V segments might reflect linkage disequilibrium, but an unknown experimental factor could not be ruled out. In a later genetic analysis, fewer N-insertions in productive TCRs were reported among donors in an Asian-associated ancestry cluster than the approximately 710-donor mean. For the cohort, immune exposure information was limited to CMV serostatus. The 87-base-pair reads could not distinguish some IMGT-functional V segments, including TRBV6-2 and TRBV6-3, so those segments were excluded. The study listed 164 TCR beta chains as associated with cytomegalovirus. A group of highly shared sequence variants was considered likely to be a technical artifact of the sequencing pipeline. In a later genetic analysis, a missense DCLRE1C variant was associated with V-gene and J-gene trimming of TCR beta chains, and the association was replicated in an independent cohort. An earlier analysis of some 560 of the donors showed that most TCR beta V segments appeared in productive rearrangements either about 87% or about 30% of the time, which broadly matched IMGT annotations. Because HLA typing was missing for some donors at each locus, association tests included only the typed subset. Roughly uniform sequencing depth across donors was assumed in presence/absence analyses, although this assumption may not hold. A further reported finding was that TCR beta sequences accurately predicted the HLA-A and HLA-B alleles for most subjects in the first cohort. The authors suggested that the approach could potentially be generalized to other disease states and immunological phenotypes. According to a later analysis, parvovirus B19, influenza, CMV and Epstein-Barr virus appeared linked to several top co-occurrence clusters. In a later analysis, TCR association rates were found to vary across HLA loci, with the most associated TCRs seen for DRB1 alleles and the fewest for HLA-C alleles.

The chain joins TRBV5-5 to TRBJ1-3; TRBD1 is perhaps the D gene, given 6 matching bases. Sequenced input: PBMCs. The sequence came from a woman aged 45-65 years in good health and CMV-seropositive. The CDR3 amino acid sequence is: CASSLMGHLSSGNTIYF. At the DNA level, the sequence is TGTGCCAGCAGCTTGATGGGACATCTTAGCTCTGGAAACACCATATATTTT.